Listed here are 20 T cell receptor beta chains from one sample, sequenced in a study of early T cells in non-severe SARS-CoV-2 infection. One entry per CDR3 protein results from TCRdb running MiXCR on the 5' RACE reads. The table has tens of thousands of distinct CDR3 sequences, roughly 6% seen once. Sequencing was done on a sample of whole blood. The origin of the receptors is an adult who was a healthcare worker with PCR-confirmed SARS-CoV-2 infection or an uninfected control (not recorded which).

The table lists this clonotype with many counts. The chain carries TRBV10-1 and TRBJ2-4; tentative D call: TRBD2 (5 bases). The germline CDR1 and CDR2 sequences are WNHNN and SYGVQD (reference sequence). Trimming shortened V by 2 bases and J by 7 bases, and 12 bases separated the two germline ends. The CDR3 length is 14 residues. CDR3 in amino acids: CASSEGGSRNIQYF. CDR3 nucleotide sequence: TGCGCCAGCAGTGAGGGAGGCAGTAGGAACATTCAGTACTTC.

This clonotype has a handful of counts. This chain joins TRBV27 and TRBJ1-1; weak D call: TRBD1 (6 bases). V was shortened by 0 bases and J by 10 bases, with 12 bases between the two germline ends. The CDR3 has 13 amino acids. Germline CDR1 MNHEY, CDR2 SMNVEV (reference sequence). The CDR3 loop reads CASSLSEGDRAFF. DNA for the CDR3: TGTGCCAGCAGTTTATCTGAGGGGGATAGAGCTTTCTTT.

In this sample, this clonotype turned up many times. This rearrangement joins TRBV9 to TRBJ2-7; 10 nucleotides agree with TRBD2. The CDR3 runs 14 residues. Germline V gives CDR1 SGDLS, CDR2 YYNGEE. Germline trimming cut 4 bases from V and 3 bases from J; bases unmatched to any gene: 4. CDR3 nucleotide sequence: TGTGCCAGCAGCATCGCTAGCGGGGGCTACGAGCAGTACTTC. Translated, it gives CASSIASGGYEQYF.

This clonotype was observed a handful of times. V is TRBV12-3 or TRBV12-4 and J is TRBJ2-1; TRBD1 aligns across 9 bases. The CDR3 has 18 amino acids. J lost 5 bases, V lost 5 bases, and 16 bases had no gene match. The CDR3 loop is CASSLMGQGSGQNNEQFF. CDR3 nucleotide sequence: TGTGCCAGCAGTCTAATGGGACAGGGCTCCGGACAGAACAATGAGCAGTTCTTC.

This clonotype occurred many times. The chain employs TRBV6-2 or TRBV6-3 and TRBJ1-2, with D maybe TRBD1 (6 bases). Germline loops: CDR1 MNHEY, CDR2 SVGEGT. The CDR3 spans 16 residues. Trimming took 2 bases from V and 7 from J, leaving 20 bases between them. The CDR3 DNA is TGTGCCAGCAGTTACCCCGGACAGCAAGAATTGGGTGGCTACACCTTC. It encodes CASSYPGQQELGGYTF.

This clonotype was seen many times. The V gene is TRBV4-3, the J gene TRBJ1-2; 9 bases line up with TRBD1. Germline V gene lookup returns CDR1 LGHNA and CDR2 YSLEER. This CDR3 spans 15 amino acids. With V trimmed by 1 base and J by 8 bases, 8 bases remained unmatched. The DNA for the CDR3 is TGCGCCAGCAGCCAAGGATGGACAGGGGAAGCGGGCTACACCTTC. This encodes CASSQGWTGEAGYTF.

The V gene is TRBV6-5, the J gene TRBJ1-5; D unclear. The CDR3 spans 11 residues. Trimming took off 8 bases at V and 7 bases at J, with 9 bases between the two ends. Germline V gives CDR1 MNHEY, CDR2 SVGAGI. CDR3 coding DNA: TGTGCCAGCGGATCCGAGCAGCCCCAGCATTTT. Protein sequence: CASGSEQPQHF.

The genes are TRBV5-6 and TRBJ2-7; 7 nucleotides line up with TRBD1. Trimming cost V 2 bases and J 3 bases; bases outside gene matches: 8. This CDR3 comprises 15 residues. The germline gives CDR1 SGHDT, CDR2 YYEEEE. The CDR3 nucleotides read TGTGCCAGCAGCTTTCTGGGGGACAGCAACTACGAGCAGTACTTC. Its translation is CASSFLGDSNYEQYF.

This clonotype was counted many times. The gene calls are TRBV27 and TRBJ1-1; TRBD1 is a possible D gene (5 bases). This CDR3 contains 13 residues. From germline, CDR1 is MNHEY and CDR2 SMNVEV (reference sequence). V lost 2 bases and J 8 bases, leaving 12 bases between the germline ends. This CDR3 is CASSLNAGLEAFF. The CDR3 DNA reads as TGTGCCAGCAGTTTAAATGCAGGGTTGGAAGCTTTCTTT.

This clonotype was observed at least ten times. V usage is TRBV5-6 and J usage is TRBJ2-5; 7 bases match TRBD2. Germline V gives CDR1 SGHDT, CDR2 YYEEEE. The CDR3 is 15 amino acids. V lost 5 bases, J lost 5 bases, and 12 bases stayed unmatched. The CDR3 sequence is CASRYGGGGMETQYF. The CDR3 DNA reads TGTGCCAGCAGATATGGCGGGGGTGGCATGGAGACCCAGTACTTC. The entire variable domain, with the rest obtained from reference TRBV5-6 and TRBJ2-5, is as follows: DAGVTQSPTHLIKTRGQQVTLRCSPKSGHDTVSWYQQALGQGPQFIFQYYEEEERQRGNFPDRFSGHQFPNYSSELNVNALLLGDSALYLCASRYGGGGMETQYFGPGTRLLVL.

This clonotype was observed many times. The chain has TRBV29-1 and TRBJ1-1; D gene uncertain. V was shortened by 7 bases and J by 4 bases, with 19 bases between the two germline ends. This CDR3 is 14 amino acids long. Germline V gives CDR1 SQVTM, CDR2 ANQGSEA. CDR3 in DNA: TGCAGCGCCTCGGACGACCCGAAGGGCACTGAAGCTTTCTTT. Translation gives CSASDDPKGTEAFF.

This sequence joins TRBV7-9 and TRBJ1-5; no firm D call. This CDR3 has 12 residues. CDR1 SEHNR and CDR2 FQNEAQ come from the germline V gene (reference sequence). V shed 2 bases and J shed 7 bases, with 6 bases lying between them. CDR3 DNA sequence: TGTGCCAGCAGCTTAAATCTCCAGCCCCAGCATTTT. As protein: CASSLNLQPQHF.

Many counts were recorded for this clonotype. This rearrangement joins TRBV20-1 to TRBJ1-6; 7 nucleotides agree with TRBD1. Germline lookup yields CDR1 DFQATT and CDR2 SNEGSKA (reference sequence). The J segment lost 10 bases and the V segment lost 6 bases, leaving 9 bases of the junction unmatched. This CDR3 is built from 13 residues. CDR3: CSAETGVGSPLHF. CDR3 DNA sequence: TGCAGTGCCGAAACAGGGGTTGGGTCACCCCTCCACTTT.

This clonotype showed up many times. The V call is TRBV25-1, the J call TRBJ2-1; TRBD2 agrees at 7 bases. The junction had 11 bases not matched to a gene; V was cut back by 4 bases and J by 5 bases. Germline V lookup: CDR1 MGHDK, CDR2 SYGVNS. CDR3 length equals 16 residues. The CDR3 here is CASSAHGGGPNNEQFF. CDR3 in DNA: TGTGCCAGCAGTGCCCATGGGGGAGGGCCGAACAATGAGCAGTTCTTC.

This clonotype came up many times. The chain combines TRBV30 with TRBJ2-1; 10 bases line up with TRBD2. V lost 4 bases to trimming and J lost 10 bases; unmatched junction nucleotides: 7. The CDR3 covers 13 residues. CDR1 GTSNPN and CDR2 SVGIG come from the germline V gene (reference sequence). The CDR3 reads CAWKASGRKEQFF. CDR3 bases: TGTGCCTGGAAGGCTAGCGGGAGAAAGGAGCAGTTCTTC.

This clonotype was seen at least ten times. The chain couples TRBV20-1 to TRBJ2-2; D call uncertain. Germline CDR1 DFQATT, CDR2 SNEGSKA (reference sequence). The CDR3 is 14 residues long. The V end was cut by 4 bases, the J end by 0 bases, with 9 bases between. This CDR3 is CSAIHASNTGELFF. CDR3 coding DNA: TGCAGTGCTATACACGCCTCGAACACCGGGGAGCTGTTTTTT.

The table lists this clonotype with many counts. The rearrangement links TRBV20-1 to TRBJ2-5; no clear D gene. The CDR3 contains 13 residues. Germline V CDR1 and CDR2: DFQATT, SNEGSKA (reference sequence). V lost 5 bases to trimming and J lost 2 bases, with 12 bases between them. CDR3 sequence reads: CSASRDGQETQYF. CDR3 nucleotides: TGCAGTGCTTCCCGCGACGGACAAGAGACCCAGTACTTC.

This clonotype has just a few counts. The V and J genes are TRBV10-3 and TRBJ2-2, with 10 bases lining up with TRBD1. V trimming: 10 bases; J trimming: 7 bases; junction bases outside the gene matches: 12. The germline CDR1 and CDR2 sequences are ENHRY and SYGVKD. The CDR3 runs to 15 residues. The CDR3 sequence: CATTDPGQGIGELFF. DNA for the CDR3: TGTGCCACTACTGATCCGGGACAGGGGATCGGGGAGCTGTTTTTT.

The chain has TRBV27 and TRBJ1-1, with TRBD1 as a possible D gene (5 bases). V was trimmed by 5 bases and J by 1 base, leaving 17 bases between them. CDR3 size: 16 residues. The germline V gene has CDR1 MNHEY and CDR2 SMNVEV (reference sequence). The CDR3 region is CASSIDRVERNTEAFF. DNA for the CDR3: TGTGCCAGCAGTATAGACAGAGTCGAGAGGAACACTGAAGCTTTCTTT.

The chain carries TRBV9 and TRBJ2-4, with D possibly TRBD2 on 7 matching bases. The V end lost 4 bases, the J end lost 9 bases, and 17 bases lay between the germline ends. The CDR3 extends over 14 amino acids. Germline CDR1 SGDLS, CDR2 YYNGEE. CDR3 residues: CASSPWEGTTIQYF. The CDR3 DNA follows: TGTGCCAGCAGCCCTTGGGAGGGGACAACCATTCAGTACTTC.